This TCR beta chain emerged from a study of CD8 T cells in Susac syndrome. While CD8+ and CD4+ T cells were isolated negatively, TEMRA cells were enriched by FACS. The CDR3 has 14 residues. After removal of 5 bases from V and 0 bases from J, the junction contained 5 bases not matched to a gene. The germline V gene has CDR1 SQVTM and CDR2 ANQGSEA. Reverse transcription used about 0.45 to 1 ug RNA and random hexamers. TCRdb reanalysed the immunoSEQ multiplex PCR reads using MiXCR and keeps one entry per CDR3 protein. The table lists under 550,000 distinct CDR3 sequences, more than 80% of them singletons.

The TCR was taken from a human donor with multiple sclerosis. The sequenced sample consisted of CD8+ T cells from PBMCs. The chain links TRBV29-1 to TRBJ2-7; 9 bases map to TRBD1. The CDR3 spells CSVTGTGSSYEQYF. CDR3 DNA: TGCAGCGTTACCGGGACAGGGAGCTCCTACGAGCAGTACTTC.